A single sample gave rise to the 8 T cell receptor beta chains below, sequenced in a study of blood T cell repertoires in COVID-19. Generated by immunoSEQ multiplex PCR, the TCRdb table keeps only in-frame clones and is missing some. Here the sample spans 210,000 or so clones, 80% to 90% being singletons. Material for sequencing was PBMCs or T cells enriched from blood (not recorded which). The receptors come from a woman aged 30 to 39 who had been exposed to COVID-19.

This clone was recorded a few times. Written as DNA, the CDR3 is TGCGCCAGCAGCTCGGGACAGGGGGGCGGCTACACCTTC. Translated, it gives CASSSGQGGGYTF. The rearrangement uses TRBV5-1 and TRBJ1-2; 11 nucleotides agree with TRBD1. This CDR3 comprises 13 residues. Per germline, CDR1 SGHRS and CDR2 YFSETQ. V lost 3 bases to trimming and J lost 8 bases; unmatched junction nucleotides: 3.

On this clone: Other nucleotide sequences from this sample produce the same CDR3. CDR3 region: CASSEGGTNEKLFF. The DNA for the CDR3 is TGTGCCAGCAGCGAAGGCGGGACTAATGAAAAACTGTTTTTT. V and J are TRBV5-4 and TRBJ1-4, with D uncertain. This CDR3 spans 14 amino acids. The germline CDR1 and CDR2 sequences are SGHNT and YYREEE (reference sequence). Deletions cut 4 bases from V and 2 bases from J, with 9 bases between.

The rearrangement links TRBV2 to TRBJ2-4, with TRBD2 matching over 13 bases. This CDR3 comprises 22 residues. The V and J ends lost 2 bases and 0 bases, in that order; junction bases with no gene match: 16. In germline, CDR1 is SNHLY, CDR2 FYNNEI. The DNA for the CDR3 is TGTGCCAGCAGTGAAAGACTAGCGGGAGGCCTCGCGGCTAATTTAGCCAAAAACATTCAGTACTTC. This sequence encodes CASSERLAGGLAANLAKNIQYF. Using reference TRBV2 and TRBJ2-4 for the parts outside the CDR3, the full variable domain is EPEVTQTPSHQVTQMGQEVILRCVPISNHLYFYWYRQILGQKVEFLVSFYNNEISEKSEIFDDQFSVERPDGSNFTLKIRSTKLEDSAMYFCASSERLAGGLAANLAKNIQYFGAGTRLSVL.

The V gene is TRBV3-1 (or the pseudogene TRBV3-2), the J gene TRBJ1-2, with 9 bases that match TRBD1. Germline-derived CDR1 and CDR2 are LGHDT and YNNKEL (reference sequence). The CDR3 length is 13 residues. The ends lost 4 bases at V and 12 bases at J; junction bases unmatched: 9. The DNA of the CDR3 is TGTGCCAGCAGCCCTATACCACAGGGGGCGAACACCTTC. Protein: CASSPIPQGANTF.

The DNA for the CDR3 is TGCGCCAGCAGCCAAGTTGAGGGACAGGCTAACTATGGCTACACCTTC. It translates to CASSQVEGQANYGYTF. This chain uses TRBV4-1 with TRBJ1-2; 8 nucleotides agree with TRBD1. Germline V lookup: CDR1 MGHRA, CDR2 YSYEKL. There are 16 residues in the CDR3. V was pared by 1 base and J by 0 bases, with 4 bases of the junction left unmatched.

The rearrangement uses TRBV12-3 or TRBV12-4 and TRBJ1-3; D gene unclear. V lost 3 bases and J lost 3, with 6 bases in between. CDR3 size: 13 residues. CDR3 in amino acids: CASSFRDGNTIYF. The CDR3 nucleotides read TGTGCCAGCAGTTTTCGGGATGGAAACACCATATATTTT.

The V gene is TRBV20-1, the J gene TRBJ2-1; weak D call: TRBD1 (5 bases). CDR3 length: 11 residues. CDR1 is DFQATT, CDR2 SNEGSKA, per germline (reference sequence). V lost 3 bases and J 11 bases, leaving 11 bases between the germline ends. The CDR3 loop reads CSASATGQQFF. In DNA, the CDR3 is TGCAGTGCTAGTGCTACAGGCCAGCAGTTCTTC.

V usage is TRBV10-2 and J usage is TRBJ2-1; the match to TRBD2 covers 7 bases. Trimming removed 3 bases from V and 0 bases from J; junction bases left unmatched: 8. CDR1 and CDR2 from the germline V gene are WSHSY and SAAADI. The CDR3 length is 17 residues. For the CDR3, the DNA is TGCGCCAGCAGTGACTTAGGACTAGACCCCTCCTACAATGAGCAGTTCTTC. It yields the protein CASSDLGLDPSYNEQFF.